This T cell receptor beta chain was captured by sequencing in a study of blood T cell repertoires in COVID-19. As for the study in general: Material from acute and convalescent COVID-19 was sourced from the United States, Italy and Spain. T cells, B-cell-depleted T cells, or PBMCs supplied cDNA or gDNA.

Germline CDR1 reads SGHRS; CDR2 reads YFSETQ. The V gene end was trimmed by 1 base and the J gene end by 12 bases; junction bases not matched to a gene: 7. The CDR3 spans 13 residues. The repertoire was sequenced with immunoSEQ multiplex PCR; TCRdb's copy has only in-frame clones and lacks some. The sample lists 150,000 or so clones, about 90% seen once, with approximately 4% in the top ten. The source is a woman aged 70-85 years with acute or convalescent COVID-19. J is TRBJ2-7 and V is TRBV5-1, with 10 positions matching TRBD1. The sample consisted of peripheral blood. CDR3 nucleotide sequence: TGCGCCAGCAGCTTGAATTCGGGACAGGGGCTGTACTTC. It encodes CASSLNSGQGLYF.